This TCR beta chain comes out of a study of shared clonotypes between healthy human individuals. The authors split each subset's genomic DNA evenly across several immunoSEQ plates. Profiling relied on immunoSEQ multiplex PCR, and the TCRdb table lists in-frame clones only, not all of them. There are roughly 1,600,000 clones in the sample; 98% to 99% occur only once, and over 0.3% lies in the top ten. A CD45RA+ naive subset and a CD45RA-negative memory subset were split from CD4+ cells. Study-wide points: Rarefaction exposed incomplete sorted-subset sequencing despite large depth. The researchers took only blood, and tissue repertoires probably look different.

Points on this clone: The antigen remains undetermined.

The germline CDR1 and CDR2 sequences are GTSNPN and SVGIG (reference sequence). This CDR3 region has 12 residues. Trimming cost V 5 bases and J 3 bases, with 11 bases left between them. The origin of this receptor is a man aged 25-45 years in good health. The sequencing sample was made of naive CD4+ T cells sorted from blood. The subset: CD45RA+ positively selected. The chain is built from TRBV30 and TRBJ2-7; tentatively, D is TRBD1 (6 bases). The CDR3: CAWQQGNYEQYF. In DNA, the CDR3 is TGTGCCTGGCAACAGGGAAACTACGAGCAGTACTTC.